The clone carrying this TCR beta chain was observed a handful of times. The antigen is not known. Method: immunoSEQ multiplex PCR; TCRdb's copy keeps in-frame clones and lacks some. This sample yields 30,000 to 40,000 clones, of which roughly 70% are seen a single time; roughly 4.5% belongs to the top ten. This sample stems from a study of radiotherapy plus CTLA-4 blockade in lung cancer. Study at large: Objective responses occurred in about a sixth of patients; around 28% had disease control.

The CDR3 runs 14 residues. With V trimmed by 6 bases and J by 3 bases, 8 bases remained unmatched. CDR1 MNHEY and CDR2 SVGAGI come from the germline V gene. Study-wide findings and caveats: Alongside interferon-beta, early blood T cell clone dynamics were reportedly the best predictor of response.

The sample in question was peripheral blood, obtained from a patient treated with radiotherapy plus ipilimumab. This sequence was found in a human donor with non-small cell lung cancer whose response to radiotherapy plus ipilimumab could not be evaluated. The J gene is TRBJ2-7, the V gene TRBV6-5; 7 bases are a match to TRBD1. CDR3 sequence reads: CASRQQGTHYEQYF. The CDR3 nucleotides read TGTGCCAGCAGGCAACAGGGGACCCACTACGAGCAGTACTTC.